This TCR beta chain was captured in a study of cytomegalovirus exposure and HLA in healthy donors. For the study at large: HLA-typed donors were the source of some 80 million unique TCRs, which an early data release held. General study findings and limits: When a later analysis compared HLA-associated TCR beta chains with equally common others, the HLA-associated chains turned out to be more clonally expanded and to have lower generation probabilities.

Researchers ran the PCR with 60 Vbeta and 13 Jbeta primers. Some clones are missing from TCRdb's copy, which holds only in-frame ones; the method was immunoSEQ multiplex PCR. The listing records 20,000 to 25,000 clones. A remark on this clone: What it binds is not known.

Sampled while nominally healthy, donors likely had unrecorded immune exposures. V was pared by 3 bases and J by 2 bases, with 17 bases between. CDR1 is MNHEY, CDR2 SMNVEV, per germline (reference sequence). CDR3 length: 18 residues. This chain joins TRBV27 and TRBJ2-6; a weak D match, TRBD1 (6 bases). Sequenced: PBMCs. This TCR was sampled from a male donor in good health and CMV-seropositive. The CDR3 DNA is TGTGCCAGCAGTTTGGGTCCCTACACAGGGACTGGGGCCAACGTCCTGACTTTC. It codes for CASSLGPYTGTGANVLTF.